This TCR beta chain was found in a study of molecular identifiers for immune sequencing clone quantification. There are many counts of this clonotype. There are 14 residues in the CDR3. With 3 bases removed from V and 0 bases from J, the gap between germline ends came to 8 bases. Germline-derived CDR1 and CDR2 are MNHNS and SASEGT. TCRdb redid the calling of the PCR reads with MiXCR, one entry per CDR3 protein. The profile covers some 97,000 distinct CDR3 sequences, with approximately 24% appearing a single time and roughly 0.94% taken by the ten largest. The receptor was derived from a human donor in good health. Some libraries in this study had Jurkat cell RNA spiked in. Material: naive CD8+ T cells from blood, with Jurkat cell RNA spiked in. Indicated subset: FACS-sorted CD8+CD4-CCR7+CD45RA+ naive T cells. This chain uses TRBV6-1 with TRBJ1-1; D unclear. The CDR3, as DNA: TGTGCCAGCAGTGACAGGCACATGAACACTGAAGCTTTCTTT. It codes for CASSDRHMNTEAFF.